The following is a TCR beta chain sequence with its context. These data originate in a study of blood T cell repertoires in COVID-19. For the study at large: In each case, the material was cDNA or gDNA derived from T cells, B-cell-depleted T cells, or PBMCs.

Libraries were prepared by immunoSEQ multiplex PCR; TCRdb keeps only in-frame clonotypes and omits some of them. The table records some 70,000 clones, 75% to 90% of them present only once. What was sequenced was peripheral blood. The clonotype comes from a man between 35 and 55 years old with COVID-19, enrolled during active disease.

The DNA for the CDR3 is TGTGCCAGCAGCCAGGACAGGGGAGAAGCTTTCTTT. Translation gives CASSQDRGEAFF. V and J are TRBV7-9 and TRBJ1-1, with 9 positions matching TRBD1. After removal of 5 bases from V and 8 bases from J, the junction contained 3 bases not matched to a gene. CDR1 and CDR2 from the germline V gene are SEHNR and FQNEAQ (reference sequence). The length of the CDR3 is 12 residues.